This TCR beta chain was found in a study of CD8+ T cells in alopecia areata (dated by TCRdb to between 2018 and 2020). At the level of the whole study: The treated patients took part in an open-label pilot trial in which moderate-to-severe alopecia areata was treated with oral tofacitinib at 5 to 10 mg twice daily. In treated patients, disease severity was measured using the SALT score, which gives the percentage of scalp surface area affected. Scalp clonality was compared across normal scalp (n=4), patchy alopecia areata scalp (n=8), and alopecia totalis/universalis scalp (n=8). Patients stayed on tofacitinib for 6 to 18 months and then had 6 months of follow-up off drug so that delayed response and recurrence could be assessed. The study used high-throughput TCRbeta sequencing to examine T cell clonal expansion in alopecia areata, in both the C3H/HeJ mouse model and human patients. Biopsies were taken from tofacitinib-treated patients at baseline and again at 4 and 24 weeks into treatment, and several of those patients also had a later scalp biopsy. Human TCRbeta sequencing covered scalp tissue and sorted CD4+ and CD8+ peripheral blood T cells from patchy and totalis/universalis alopecia areata patients and healthy controls. RNA came from the PAXgene miRNA kit for fixed scalp, the miRNeasy kit for PBMCs, and the RNeasy kit for mouse skin. TCRbeta CDR3 regions were amplified by immunoSEQ multiplex PCR using 35 Vbeta forward and 13 Jbeta reverse primers. Summary of the overall study and its limitations: Because the treated cohort was small and had just a single nonresponder, larger studies are needed to establish links between baseline CD8+ expansion and response. Lesional scalp, especially in alopecia totalis/universalis, showed higher clonality and more expanded CD8+ clones than normal scalp, suggesting antigenic drive. Many expanded lesional clones persisted in scalp and blood during tofacitinib treatment, which may partly explain relapse after stopping treatment. Tofacitinib significantly decreased scalp clonality and the number of expanded CD8+ clones among the top 100 scalp clones. Scalp TCR repertoire analysis is complicated because resident alphabeta T cells in normal human skin are also sequenced, whereas mouse skin is dominated by gammadelta T cells. Shared TCR sequences between patients were less evident than in mice, which may be partly attributable to HLA diversity in the patient population.

Per the publication, the treatment or condition label means: oral pan-JAK inhibitor, 5-10 mg twice daily. Lesional scalp punch biopsies and peripheral blood were obtained from alopecia areata patients. PBMCs were separated by density centrifugation and stained for CD3, CD4 and CD8, after which CD4+ and CD8+ T cells were sorted on a FACSAria. Library preparation used the immunoSEQ multiplex PCR assay. RNA was extracted from all samples and reverse transcribed into cDNA as template for TCR sequencing. SuperScript III was used to make first-strand cDNA, primed with a 2:1 mix of oligo-dT and random hexamers. A synthetic immune receptor repertoire was used to measure amplification bias, and any remaining bias was corrected computationally. The paper's processing steps were these. Raw reads were preprocessed to remove errors, and CDR3 was defined according to IMGT conventions as the region from the conserved cysteine to phenylalanine. Clonality was calculated as 1 minus Shannon entropy normalized by log2 of the number of productive unique TCRs. CD4 or CD8 identity of scalp clones was inferred by cross-referencing scalp TCRbeta sequences with sorted blood CD4 and CD8 repertoires. TCRdb mirrors the immuneACCESS table, restricted to in-frame sequences. Some clones are absent from its copies; in checked studies, under half trace to an unresolved V gene, and the reason for the others is unknown. The D gene and trimming were derived from the DNA, and the V and J assignments and clone size from that table. The sample contains approximately 210,000 clones, approximately 72% of them found a single time. Roughly 1.2% of the sample goes to the ten largest clones.

This clone has only a few counts. No antigen is known for it. The input lacks base qualities; no much larger clone sits a single base away. CDR1 and CDR2, looked up from the germline V gene, are SGHRS and YFSETQ. Trimming at the junction amounts to 1 base on V and 5 bases on J, and the germline ends lie 12 bases apart. The CDR3 goes from the cysteine to the phenylalanine over 14 residues. The read is trimmed to its CDR3 DNA, 42 bases read in frame from base 1. The sequence derives from a human donor with alopecia areata. The sample was CD4+ T cells sorted from blood, taken around week 42, from a patient treated with tofacitinib. In this chain, TRBV5-1 is recombined with TRBJ1-1; the D segment cannot be called with confidence. The bases are TGCGCCAGCAGCTTGAAGGTCACGGGGACTGAAGCTTTCTTT. This encodes CASSLKVTGTEAFF.